These T cell receptor beta chains were read from a single sample in a study of blood T cell repertoires in COVID-19. The assay was immunoSEQ multiplex PCR, and TCRdb's table has in-frame clones only and misses some. The sample includes 200,000 to 300,000 clones, roughly 86% of them seen just once. The sample consisted of PBMCs or T cells enriched from blood (not recorded which). These TCRs come from a woman younger than 30 who had recovered from COVID-19. The conserved cysteine and the conserved F or W are not part of the CDR3 here.

v_call	j_call	cdr3_aa
TRBV4-2	TRBJ1-2	ASSQAPRGGSGYGYT
TRBV25-1	TRBJ1-1	ASSLEMNTEAF
TRBV25-1	TRBJ2-2	ASRARGFAESGELF
TRBV6-2/TRBV6-3	TRBJ2-7	ASSYEGYEQY
TRBV3-1/TRBV3-2	TRBJ1-2	ASSQAVYGYT
TRBV7-8	TRBJ1-3	ASSDQVHGNTIY
TRBV5-1	TRBJ1-2	ASSLGTGGFYGYT
TRBV19	TRBJ2-7	ASSLQASGTLHEQY
TRBV27	TRBJ2-2	ASRKPGLAGAGELF
TRBV9	TRBJ2-3	ASSVAGQREWSADTQY
TRBV6-6	TRBJ2-7	ASSYRTGEEQY
TRBV7-2	TRBJ2-5	ASSPGLAVETQY
TRBV12-3/TRBV12-4	TRBJ1-6	ASTAGGSPLH
TRBV5-4	TRBJ2-3	ASSLSGTDTQY
TRBV4-1	TRBJ1-1	ASSQGPGQGFTEAF
TRBV29-1	TRBJ2-7	SVTGTASYEQY
TRBV2	TRBJ2-5	ASRVTGVETQY
TRBV2	TRBJ1-2	ASSVSPAATGLYGYT
TRBV7-2	TRBJ2-1	ASFGLAGARPYNEQF
TRBV28	TRBJ2-1	ASSPGVRSYNEQF
TRBV9	TRBJ1-4	ASSVGQGLWEKLF
TRBV5-1	TRBJ2-5	ASRNLGGAGPGETQY
TRBV4-3	TRBJ2-1	ASSYASGSYNEQF
TRBV25-1	TRBJ2-5	ASSEAGRETQY
TRBV4-3	TRBJ2-5	ASSQEGHPTQETQY
TRBV30	TRBJ1-1	AWDRGKNTEAF
TRBV5-8	TRBJ2-1	ASSLDRGGHNEQF
TRBV4-3	TRBJ2-6	ASSHNRALSSGANVLT
TRBV4-2	TRBJ2-1	ASNIAGGGYEQF
TRBV21-1	TRBJ2-7	ASSNFDDRGYSYEQY
TRBV9	TRBJ1-4	ASSVGIRVGEKLF
TRBV7-9	TRBJ2-7	ASSLASVVGVSYEQY
TRBV27	TRBJ2-3	ASSAPGLAYTDTQY
TRBV3-1/TRBV3-2	TRBJ1-1	ASSQDRTAETEAF
TRBV3-1/TRBV3-2	TRBJ2-7	ASSQGLAGLKEQY
TRBV11-3	TRBJ1-1	ASSLSRLLEAF
TRBV21-1	TRBJ2-3	ASSSGSTDTQY
TRBV7-9	TRBJ2-3	ASSLIRLAVRDTQY
TRBV4-1	TRBJ2-1	ASSPSRGPSYNEQF
TRBV18	TRBJ1-2	ASSPSGTNYGYT
TRBV6-6	TRBJ1-4	ASRSGGQPNEKLF
TRBV6-6	TRBJ2-3	ASSQRTGAGFSTDTQY
TRBV28	TRBJ2-5	ASSLGEPRETQY
TRBV3-1/TRBV3-2	TRBJ1-6	ASSLRDRVSPLH
TRBV11-2	TRBJ1-5	ASSLGGGQPQH
TRBV27	TRBJ2-2	ASSLVGSGGMELF
TRBV27	TRBJ2-1	ASSESLLAGGNNEQF
TRBV30	TRBJ1-4	AWSSRGEKLF
TRBV27	TRBJ2-7	ASSLSFRTGVTYEQY
TRBV5-6	TRBJ2-2	ASSFGTGGAGELF
TRBV21-1	TRBJ2-1	ASSKVPRGTAKVNEQF
TRBV30	TRBJ1-1	AWSRRTNTKAF
TRBV7-2	TRBJ2-1	ASSLVGLRAANEQF
TRBV15	TRBJ1-2	ATSRDGRSYT